The 28 T cell receptor beta chains given below trace back to one sample, sequenced in a study of blood T cell repertoires in COVID-19. TCRdb's copy holds only in-frame clones and misses some; the assay was immunoSEQ multiplex PCR. In the table there are 170,000 or so clones, roughly 79% of which are singletons. The sequencing sample was made of peripheral blood. These receptors were obtained from a woman in her sixties or seventies with acute or convalescent COVID-19.

The rearrangement links TRBV6-5 to TRBJ1-5, with 8 bases lining up with TRBD1. The germline CDR1 and CDR2 sequences are MNHEY and SVGAGI. With 6 bases clipped from V and 4 bases from J, the junction kept 5 bases outside the gene matches. This CDR3 spans 14 amino acids. CDR3 residues: CASRTGTGNQPQHF. The DNA of the CDR3 is TGTGCCAGCAGGACCGGGACAGGTAATCAGCCCCAGCATTTT.

The rearrangement joins TRBV5-1 to TRBJ2-2; a possible D gene is TRBD1 (7 bases). CDR3 length equals 17 residues. The V end lost 4 bases, the J end lost 7 bases, and 23 bases lay between the germline ends. Germline V lookup: CDR1 SGHRS, CDR2 YFSETQ. CDR3 in amino acids: CASSDQVGGGDGGELFF. CDR3 DNA sequence: TGCGCCAGCAGCGATCAGGTTGGAGGGGGCGACGGCGGGGAGCTGTTTTTT.

This clone has just a few counts. The genes are TRBV6-5 and TRBJ2-7; TRBD2 aligns across 10 bases. The CDR3 consists of 14 residues. The V gene's germline CDR1 is MNHEY and CDR2 SVGAGI. V lost 6 bases to trimming and J lost 2 bases; unmatched junction nucleotides: 4. In nucleotides, the CDR3 is TGTGCCAGCAGCGGACTAGCGGTCCCCTACGAGCAGTACTTC. It yields the protein CASSGLAVPYEQYF.

The chain combines TRBV7-6 with TRBJ2-7; TRBD1 matches at 8 bases. CDR3 length equals 13 residues. CDR1 is SGHVS and CDR2 is FNYEAQ in the germline V gene. After removal of 5 bases from V and 4 bases from J, the junction contained 4 bases not matched to a gene. In DNA, the CDR3 is TGTGCCAGCAGCGGAACAGGGGGGTACGAGCAGTACTTC. Encoded protein: CASSGTGGYEQYF.

This sequence joins TRBV2 and TRBJ2-1; D not resolved. Deletions cut 4 bases from V and 9 bases from J, with 10 bases between. Germline V gene data show CDR1 as SNHLY and CDR2 as FYNNEI. The CDR3 is made up of 12 amino acids. CDR3 nucleotide sequence: TGTGCCAGCAGTGTTCTCTACGGTGAGCAGTTCTTC. It specifies CASSVLYGEQFF. Together with reference TRBV2 and TRBJ2-1, the CDR3 gives the full variable domain: EPEVTQTPSHQVTQMGQEVILRCVPISNHLYFYWYRQILGQKVEFLVSFYNNEISEKSEIFDDQFSVERPDGSNFTLKIRSTKLEDSAMYFCASSVLYGEQFFGPGTRLTVL.

The chain is built from TRBV7-9 and TRBJ2-5, with 7 bases identical to TRBD2. After removal of 3 bases from V and 4 bases from J, the junction contained 8 bases not matched to a gene. Germline V gene data show CDR1 as SEHNR and CDR2 as FQNEAQ (reference sequence). The CDR3 spans 15 residues. CDR3 sequence: CASSLGGSLGETQYF. The CDR3 DNA reads as TGTGCCAGCAGCTTGGGGGGGAGTTTGGGAGAGACCCAGTACTTC.

V gene TRBV19 combines with J gene TRBJ2-1; TRBD1 aligns across 11 bases. The CDR3 sequence is 16 residues long. Looked up from germline, CDR1 is LNHDA and CDR2 is SQIVND (reference sequence). Trimming at V came to 6 bases and at J to 7 bases, leaving 11 bases not matched to a gene. Here the CDR3 reads CASRSTGQGAGNEQFF. The CDR3, as DNA: TGTGCCAGTAGAAGCACCGGACAGGGGGCGGGGAATGAGCAGTTCTTC.

V gene TRBV5-1 combines with J gene TRBJ2-3, with D maybe TRBD2 (6 bases). Germline values: CDR1 SGHRS, CDR2 YFSETQ. Trimming left V 0 bases short and J 0 bases short, with 8 bases between. CDR3 length: 15 residues. The chain's CDR3 is CASSLAGASTDTQYF. CDR3 sequence (DNA): TGCGCCAGCAGCTTGGCGGGAGCTAGCACAGATACGCAGTATTTT.

The sample holds one count of this clone. The chain couples TRBV7-9 to TRBJ2-5, with a weak D call TRBD2 (5 bases). V was cut by 5 bases and J by 7 bases, with 14 bases left in between. The CDR3 is 13 amino acids. Germline V gives CDR1 SEHNR, CDR2 FQNEAQ (reference sequence). CDR3 bases: TGTGCCAGCAGCCTAGGGAGAACTGGGACCCAGTACTTC. Its translation is CASSLGRTGTQYF.

The J gene is TRBJ1-4, the V gene TRBV28; 11 positions agree with TRBD1. From germline, CDR1 is MDHEN and CDR2 SYDVKM. There are 15 residues in the CDR3. With V trimmed by 5 bases and J by 7 bases, 6 bases remained unmatched. CDR3 bases: TGTGCCAGCAGTGCCCGGACAGGGGGCATTGAAAAACTGTTTTTT. Its translation: CASSARTGGIEKLFF.

The rearrangement uses TRBV12-5 and TRBJ2-3; possible D gene TRBD1, 5 bases. Germline-derived CDR1 and CDR2 are LGHNT and FRNRAP. This CDR3 is built from 16 residues. V dropped 4 bases and J dropped 1 base, with 15 bases sitting between them. CDR3 nucleotides: TGTGCTAGTGGTTCCCCCGCAGGGATTGGCACAGATACGCAGTATTTT. It translates to CASGSPAGIGTDTQYF.

V and J are TRBV7-2 and TRBJ2-1; 12 nucleotides align to TRBD2. Germline V CDR1 and CDR2: SGHTA, FQGNSA. Germline trimming cut 6 bases from V and 7 bases from J; bases unmatched to any gene: 16. This CDR3 has 18 residues. CDR3 sequence (DNA): TGTGCCAGCAGGCCCCCTTCCGCTAGCGGGAGGGCCTTGAATGAGCAGTTCTTC. Protein: CASRPPSASGRALNEQFF.

This clone was found a few times. The genes are TRBV4-1 and TRBJ2-1; a possible D gene is TRBD2 (5 bases). The CDR3 covers 17 residues. Trimming pared 1 base from V and 2 bases from J, leaving 15 bases between. Germline CDR1 reads MGHRA; CDR2 reads YSYEKL. The CDR3 sequence is CASSQVDLGLTYNEQFF. The CDR3 DNA sequence: TGCGCCAGCAGCCAAGTTGACCTAGGACTCACCTACAATGAGCAGTTCTTC.

Only a few counts were recorded for this clone. This chain uses TRBV7-3 with TRBJ2-6, with 7 bases matching TRBD2. Trimming took 4 bases from V and 0 from J; bases not matched to a gene: 18. There are 21 residues in the CDR3. Germline assignment: CDR1 SGHTA and CDR2 FQGTGA. CDR3 sequence reads: CASSSRGRGGSRYSGANVLTF. CDR3 sequence (DNA): TGTGCCAGCAGCTCCCGAGGGAGAGGCGGGAGCCGGTACTCTGGGGCCAACGTCCTGACTTTC.

The V gene is TRBV13, the J gene TRBJ2-3; 8 positions match TRBD2. Germline CDR1 is PRHDT and CDR2 is FYEKMQ (reference sequence). J gave up 10 bases and V 2 bases, and 8 bases lay outside the gene matches. There are 14 residues in the CDR3. The CDR3 DNA is TGTGCCAGCAGCTTAAGGGGAGCGGGAGTCCCGCAGTATTTT. It yields the protein CASSLRGAGVPQYF.

The chain combines TRBV4-1 with TRBJ2-1; TRBD2 matches at 8 bases. V dropped 4 bases and J dropped 8; count of bases not matched to a gene: 1. The CDR3 has 12 residues. CDR1 MGHRA and CDR2 YSYEKL come from the germline V gene. The CDR3 DNA follows: TGCGCCAGCAGCCCGGGACTAGATGAGCAGTTCTTC. Its protein is CASSPGLDEQFF.

The chain has TRBV19 and TRBJ2-1, with D possibly matching TRBD2 (6 bases). CDR1 LNHDA and CDR2 SQIVND come from the germline V gene (reference sequence). V shed 11 bases and J shed 5 bases, with 16 bases lying between them. This CDR3 is built from 13 residues. In DNA form, the CDR3 reads TGTGCCGCCGGGAGCAGACCTAACAATGAGCAGTTCTTC. Translating gives CAAGSRPNNEQFF.

This chain uses TRBV3-1 (or the pseudogene TRBV3-2) with TRBJ2-7, with a possible D match to TRBD2 (6 bases). This CDR3 spans 14 amino acids. Germline lookup yields CDR1 LGHDT and CDR2 YNNKEL (reference sequence). Trimming took 3 bases from V and 2 from J, leaving 11 bases between them. The CDR3 DNA follows: TGTGCCAGCAGCCAGAGTCGGGGGACCTACGAGCAGTACTTC. Protein sequence: CASSQSRGTYEQYF.

The genes are TRBV19 and TRBJ1-1; 8 bases map to TRBD1. With V trimmed by 6 bases and J by 7 bases, 10 bases remained unmatched. The CDR3 has 14 residues. The V gene's germline CDR1 is LNHDA and CDR2 SQIVND (reference sequence). Written as DNA, the CDR3 is TGTGCCAGTAGGGACAGGGCGCCTGAGGGTGAAGCTTTCTTT. Amino acids: CASRDRAPEGEAFF.

The chain uses TRBV2 and TRBJ1-5; D ambiguous. The CDR3 has 13 residues. Germline values: CDR1 SNHLY, CDR2 FYNNEI. The ends were cut back, 4 bases at V and 3 bases at J, with 7 bases in the middle. This CDR3 is CASSAGFNQPQHF. CDR3 in DNA: TGTGCCAGCAGTGCCGGTTTCAATCAGCCCCAGCATTTT.

The chain uses TRBV6-1 and TRBJ2-5, with D hard to call. This CDR3 has 14 residues. Trimming cost V 5 bases and J 4 bases, with 14 bases left between them. Germline V lookup: CDR1 MNHNS, CDR2 SASEGT. This CDR3 reads CASSLMSSGETQYF. CDR3 coding DNA: TGTGCCAGCAGTTTAATGTCTAGTGGAGAGACCCAGTACTTC.

The V gene is TRBV2, the J gene TRBJ2-5; 7 positions match TRBD1. Germline CDR1 reads SNHLY; CDR2 reads FYNNEI. J gave up 5 bases and V 4 bases, and 1 base lay outside the gene matches. CDR3 length: 12 residues. In DNA, the CDR3 is TGTGCCAGCAGTGGCAGGGGGGAGACCCAGTACTTC. It specifies CASSGRGETQYF.

In this sample, this clone turned up once. Other DNA sequences in the sample encode the same CDR3. The J gene is TRBJ2-7, the V gene TRBV19, with TRBD1 matching 8 bases. V shed 5 bases, J shed 3 bases, and the junction held 6 bases outside the gene matches. Germline CDR1 reads LNHDA; CDR2 reads SQIVND (reference sequence). The CDR3 covers 14 residues. The CDR3 sequence is CASSSRTGSYEQYF. For the CDR3, the DNA is TGTGCCAGTAGTTCCCGGACAGGGAGCTACGAGCAGTACTTC.

V usage is TRBV7-3 and J usage is TRBJ1-1; no clear D. CDR1 is SGHTA and CDR2 is FQGTGA in the germline V gene. The CDR3 runs to 14 residues. V gave up 0 bases and J gave up 4 bases, with 9 bases separating them. In DNA, the CDR3 is TGTGCCAGCAGCTTAACCGCTATCGGCACTGAAGCTTTCTTT. This translates into CASSLTAIGTEAFF.

The chain links TRBV30 to TRBJ1-1; TRBD1 might be the D (5 bases). The V gene's germline CDR1 is GTSNPN and CDR2 SVGIG (reference sequence). Trimming stripped 7 bases from V and 6 bases from J, with 18 bases between. This CDR3 region has 13 residues. CDR3 sequence (DNA): TGTGCCTTCACGGGGGGGGTCGGGGCTGAAGCTTTCTTT. Amino acids: CAFTGGVGAEAFF.

The chain has TRBV6-9 and TRBJ2-1; 9 bases line up with TRBD2. Unmatched junction bases numbered 5, after V lost 4 bases and J lost 4 bases. CDR1 MNHGY and CDR2 SVAAGI come from the germline V gene. This CDR3 has 15 residues. The CDR3 DNA sequence: TGTGCCAGCAGTTCCCAGCTAGCGGGATACAATGAGCAGTTCTTC. Translated, it gives CASSSQLAGYNEQFF.

The chain employs TRBV5-6 and TRBJ2-4; 7 nucleotides align to TRBD1. The CDR3 loop spans 14 amino acids. Germline V CDR1 and CDR2: SGHDT, YYEEEE. Trimming cost V 3 bases and J 9 bases; bases outside gene matches: 9. CDR3 coding DNA: TGTGCCAGCAGCTCTGATACAGGGGTGGGCATTCAGTACTTC. Its translation is CASSSDTGVGIQYF.

In this sample, this clone turned up once. The genes are TRBV10-3 and TRBJ2-7; the D call may be TRBD1 or TRBD2 (5 bases each). Trimming left V 4 bases short and J 5 bases short, with 18 bases between. Per germline, CDR1 ENHRY and CDR2 SYGVKD. The CDR3 extends over 15 amino acids. This chain's CDR3 is CAISGSGQGKDEQYF. The CDR3 DNA reads TGTGCCATCAGTGGGTCGGGGCAGGGTAAAGACGAGCAGTACTTC.